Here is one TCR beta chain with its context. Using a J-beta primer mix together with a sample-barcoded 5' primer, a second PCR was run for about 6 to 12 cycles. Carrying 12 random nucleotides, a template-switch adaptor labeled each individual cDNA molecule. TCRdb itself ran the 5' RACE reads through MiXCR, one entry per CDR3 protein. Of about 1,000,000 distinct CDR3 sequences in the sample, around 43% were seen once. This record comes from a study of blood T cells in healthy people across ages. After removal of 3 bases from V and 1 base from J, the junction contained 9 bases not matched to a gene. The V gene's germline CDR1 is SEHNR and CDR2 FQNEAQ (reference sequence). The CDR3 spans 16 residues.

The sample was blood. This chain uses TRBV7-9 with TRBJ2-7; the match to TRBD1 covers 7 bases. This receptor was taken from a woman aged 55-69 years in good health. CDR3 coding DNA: TGTGCCAGCAGCTTTGCCCCGGGACAGTTGTCCTACGAGCAGTACTTC. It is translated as CASSFAPGQLSYEQYF.